What follows are 15 T cell receptor beta chains derived from one specimen sequenced in a study of cytomegalovirus exposure and HLA in healthy donors. Libraries were prepared by immunoSEQ multiplex PCR; TCRdb keeps only in-frame clonotypes and omits some of them. Of 150,000 to 200,000 clones listed, 75% to 90% are singletons. Material: PBMCs. These receptors all come from a man younger than 35 in good health and CMV-seropositive.

The chain carries TRBV6-6 and TRBJ1-1, with 7 bases identical to TRBD1. J lost 11 bases, V lost 5 bases, and 8 bases had no gene match. The germline V gene has CDR1 MNHNY and CDR2 SVGAGI (reference sequence). The CDR3 has 12 residues. The CDR3 region has the DNA TGTGCCAGCAGTGAGGGGGACAGCTGGGCTTTCTTT. Translated: CASSEGDSWAFF.

The chain links TRBV28 to TRBJ2-5; 9 positions match TRBD1. J was trimmed by 5 bases and V by 4 bases; bases with no gene match: 17. Germline V CDR1 and CDR2: MDHEN, SYDVKM. The CDR3 runs to 18 residues. The CDR3, as DNA: TGTGCCAGCAGTTCCACAGGGGGCGCGGGTAACACAAGGGAGACCCAGTACTTC. Residues: CASSSTGGAGNTRETQYF.

The rearrangement links TRBV25-1 to TRBJ2-7; the match to TRBD2 covers 8 bases. Germline V gene sequence: CDR1 MGHDK, CDR2 SYGVNS. This CDR3 comprises 16 residues. The V and J ends lost 4 bases and 3 bases, in that order; junction bases with no gene match: 11. CDR3 bases: TGTGCCAGCAGTGGCCCACGCGGGAGGATTAACTACGAGCAGTACTTC. Amino acids: CASSGPRGRINYEQYF.

This clone was counted only a few times. V gene TRBV15 combines with J gene TRBJ2-1; D is unclear. Germline loops: CDR1 LNHNV, CDR2 YYDKDF (reference sequence). The CDR3 is 14 residues long. V was shortened by 3 bases and J by 8 bases, with 14 bases between the two germline ends. The CDR3 here is CATSSGLPADEQFF. In DNA form, the CDR3 reads TGTGCCACCAGCAGCGGTCTCCCGGCGGATGAGCAGTTCTTC.

This sequence joins TRBV6-6 and TRBJ1-1; 7 positions match TRBD1. The V gene end was trimmed by 6 bases and the J gene end by 5 bases; junction bases not matched to a gene: 3. This CDR3 has 12 amino acids. CDR1 and CDR2 (germline): MNHNY, SVGAGI (reference sequence). The CDR3 is CASRQGKTEAFF. CDR3 sequence (DNA): TGTGCCAGCAGACAGGGGAAAACTGAAGCTTTCTTT.

The J gene is TRBJ2-7, the V gene TRBV27; no clear D. Germline assignment: CDR1 MNHEY and CDR2 SMNVEV (reference sequence). CDR3 length: 15 residues. V was pared by 3 bases and J by 5 bases, with 17 bases between. Here the CDR3 reads CASSFGRRLLNEQYF. The CDR3 DNA reads as TGTGCCAGCAGTTTCGGTAGGCGACTGCTGAACGAGCAGTACTTC.

The J gene is TRBJ2-3, the V gene TRBV30; tentative D call: TRBD1 (5 bases). Germline lookup yields CDR1 GTSNPN and CDR2 SVGIG (reference sequence). The CDR3 has 13 residues. The V end lost 2 bases, the J end lost 5 bases, and 11 bases lay between the germline ends. The DNA of the CDR3 is TGTGCCTGGAGTCAACAGGTTGGAGATACGCAGTATTTT. It codes for CAWSQQVGDTQYF. The complete variable domain, with remaining parts taken from reference TRBV30 and TRBJ2-3, reads SQTIHQWPATLVQPVGSPLSLECTVEGTSNPNLYWYRQAAGRGLQLLFYSVGIGQISSEVPQNLSASRPQDRQFILSSKKLLLSDSGFYLCAWSQQVGDTQYFGPGTRLTVL.

The chain joins TRBV7-2 to TRBJ1-5, with D unclear. This CDR3 comprises 13 residues. Germline CDR1 SGHTA, CDR2 FQGNSA. The CDR3 reads CASATRGNQPQHF. In DNA form, the CDR3 reads TGTGCATCGGCCACTCGGGGCAATCAGCCCCAGCATTTT.

This clone has just a few counts. J is TRBJ2-7 and V is TRBV7-2; D ambiguous. Germline V gene data show CDR1 as SGHTA and CDR2 as FQGNSA. Trimming removed 1 base from V and 6 bases from J, with 10 bases in between. The CDR3 is 13 amino acids. The CDR3 sequence is CASSLDPGLEQYF. The CDR3 DNA sequence: TGTGCCAGCAGCTTAGATCCTGGGCTCGAGCAGTACTTC. Variable domain in full (rest from reference TRBV7-2 and TRBJ2-7): GAGVSQSPSNKVTEKGKDVELRCDPISGHTALYWYRQSLGQGLEFLIYFQGNSAPDKSGLPSDRFSAERTGGSVSTLTIQRTQQEDSAVYLCASSLDPGLEQYFGPGTRLTVT.

The chain is built from TRBV9 and TRBJ2-7; TRBD2 is a possible D gene (6 bases). Trimming took off 0 bases at V and 3 bases at J, with 10 bases between the two ends. In germline, CDR1 is SGDLS, CDR2 YYNGEE. This CDR3 comprises 14 residues. The CDR3 DNA reads as TGTGCCAGCAGCGTAGGGAGGGTAGGCTACGAGCAGTACTTC. Translating gives CASSVGRVGYEQYF. Based on the CDR3 plus reference TRBV9 and TRBJ2-7, the full variable domain is DSGVTQTPKHLITATGQRVTLRCSPRSGDLSVYWYQQSLDQGLQFLIQYYNGEERAKGNILERFSAQQFPDLHSELNLSSLELGDSALYFCASSVGRVGYEQYFGPGTRLTVT.

The chain carries TRBV4-3 and TRBJ2-7; a possible D gene is TRBD1 (6 bases). Trimming took off 0 bases at V and 2 bases at J, with 14 bases between the two ends. Germline V lookup: CDR1 LGHNA, CDR2 YSLEER. CDR3 length equals 16 residues. Here the CDR3 DNA reads TGCGCCAGCAGCCAAGATATCGACAGGTTGACCTACGAGCAGTACTTC. Translated: CASSQDIDRLTYEQYF.

The chain carries TRBV28 and TRBJ1-5, with TRBD1 matching 9 bases. This CDR3 is 15 amino acids long. Trimming at V came to 10 bases and at J to 0 bases, leaving 7 bases not matched to a gene. Germline assignment: CDR1 MDHEN and CDR2 SYDVKM. CDR3 nucleotide sequence: TGTGCCACTTCAAGGGACAGGGATAGCAATCAGCCCCAGCATTTT. Translation: CATSRDRDSNQPQHF.

J is TRBJ1-4 and V is TRBV4-2, with 7 bases lining up with TRBD1. V shed 2 bases and J 0 bases; nucleotides not matched to a gene: 12. From germline, CDR1 is LGHNA and CDR2 YNFKEQ. This CDR3 is built from 19 residues. CDR3 sequence: CASSQLVPGGGATNEKLFF. The CDR3 DNA follows: TGTGCCAGCAGCCAATTGGTCCCAGGGGGTGGGGCAACTAATGAAAAACTGTTTTTT.

This chain links TRBV5-6 with TRBJ2-7; D remains unclear. V was clipped by 2 bases and J by 5 bases, with 14 bases between them. This CDR3 region has 14 residues. Germline CDR1 and CDR2: SGHDT and YYEEEE. The CDR3 sequence: CASSLDTVLNEQYF. In nucleotides, the CDR3 is TGTGCCAGCAGCTTAGACACCGTCTTAAACGAGCAGTACTTC.

This rearrangement joins TRBV30 to TRBJ2-1; D call uncertain. There are 11 residues in the CDR3. Germline CDR1 is GTSNPN and CDR2 is SVGIG (reference sequence). V was pared by 3 bases and J by 4 bases, with 4 bases between. CDR3 DNA sequence: TGTGCCTGGAGCCCATACAATGAGCAGTTCTTC. It yields the protein CAWSPYNEQFF.